This T cell receptor beta chain derives from a study of blood T cell repertoires in COVID-19 (TCRdb year 2020). At the level of the whole study: Samples covering the acute and convalescent phases of COVID-19 were provided by collaborators in the United States, Italy and Spain. The material from the prospective study consisted of cDNA or gDNA derived from T cells, B-cell-depleted T cells, or PBMCs. The dataset comprised deeply sampled blood TCRbeta repertoires from subjects exposed to, actively infected with, or recovered from COVID-19. The repertoires were released in a freely available public database meant as a resource for research on the immune response to SARS-CoV-2. A de-identified subject ID, COVID-19 status, age in years and sex were almost always included in the sample metadata. The samples were drawn from the first 160 participants of the ongoing ImmuneRACE study and from over a thousand subjects provided by 6 global collaborators. HLA class I and class II types, where available, came from metadata supplied by the sample provider rather than from assay-based typing.

Summary of the overall study and its limitations: The quantity of clinical and demographic metadata differed by source and by participant and was supplied without curation.

At one collaborating source in Seattle, patients were enrolled during active infection and were followed longitudinally through the course of disease. The collaborating institutions used their own protocols to collect whole blood in K2EDTA tubes. Collaborator samples were shipped for TCRbeta analysis as frozen whole blood, isolated PBMCs, or DNA extracted from either sample type. To note about this clone: The antigen it recognizes is unknown. Base qualities are not provided; no much larger clone lies one nucleotide away.

TCRbeta CDR3 regions were amplified from genomic DNA using the immunoSEQ Assay, a bias-controlled multiplex PCR. The original methods were these. Within the assay, amplification of reference gene primers was used to estimate how many nucleated cells each sample contained. Sequence reads were collapsed and filtered to measure the absolute abundance of every unique TCRbeta CDR3 rearrangement. Productive Simpson clonality was computed per sample as the square root of Simpson's diversity index over productive rearrangements. The immuneACCESS repertoire file appears here via TCRdb, limited to in-frame rearrangements. These files lack a portion of the clones; in checked studies, under half of the deficit traces to unresolved V genes, and the cause of the others is not known. The D gene and trimming were derived from the DNA, and the V and J assignments and clone size from that table. This sample lists fewer than 700,000 clones; roughly 89% were detected once. About 8.2% of the sample lies in the top ten.

The germline V gene gives CDR1 as SNHLY and CDR2 as FYNNEI. Counted from cysteine to phenylalanine, this CDR3 has 14 amino acids. The entry retains the CDR3 DNA only, 42 bases that are in frame from base 1. Relative to germline, V is 7 bases shorter and J is 6 bases shorter, with 16 bases between their ends. The sample consisted of peripheral blood. The sequence was collected from a woman between 45 and 60 years old with COVID-19, enrolled during active disease. The chain was built from TRBV2 and TRBJ1-5; perhaps TRBD1 is the D gene, with 5 bases matching. The nucleotide sequence reads TGTGCCAGCACGGACCACATGGGGGGTCAGCCCCAGCATTTT. It specifies CASTDHMGGQPQHF.